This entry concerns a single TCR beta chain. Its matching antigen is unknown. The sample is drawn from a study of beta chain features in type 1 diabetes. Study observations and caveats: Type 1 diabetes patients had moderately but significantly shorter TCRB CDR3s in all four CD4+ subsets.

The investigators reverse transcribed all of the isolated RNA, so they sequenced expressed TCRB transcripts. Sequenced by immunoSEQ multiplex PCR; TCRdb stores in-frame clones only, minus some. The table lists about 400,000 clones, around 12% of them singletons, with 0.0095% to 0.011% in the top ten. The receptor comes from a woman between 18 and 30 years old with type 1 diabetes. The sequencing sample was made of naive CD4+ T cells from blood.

For the CDR3, the DNA is TGTGCCAGCAGTGAAGTGGGGCGGGAAGCTTTCTTT. It specifies CASSEVGREAFF. The chain couples TRBV25-1 to TRBJ1-1, with D maybe TRBD1 (5 bases). This CDR3 contains 12 residues. Germline lookup yields CDR1 MGHDK and CDR2 SYGVNS. V was pared by 2 bases and J by 8 bases, with 9 bases between. Looking up the rest from reference TRBV25-1 and TRBJ1-1 gives the full variable domain: EADIYQTPRYLVIGTGKKITLECSQTMGHDKMYWYQQDPGMELHLIHYSYGVNSTEKGDLSSESTVSRIRTEHFPLTLESARPSHTSQYLCASSEVGREAFFGQGTRLTVV.